Listed here is a single T cell receptor beta chain. This sample is drawn from a study of T cell responses to AZD1222 COVID-19 vaccine. Clones were sequenced by immunoSEQ multiplex PCR, and TCRdb holds only the in-frame ones, with some missing. The table shows about 94,000 clones, with around 91% occurring only once. The sequences come from peripheral blood, collected on day 0 of AZD1222 vaccination. The TCR sequence derives from an adult in good health.

CDR3 in amino acids: CASSLDFLYGYTF. In DNA form, the CDR3 reads TGCGCCAGCAGCTTGGACTTCCTCTATGGCTACACCTTC. J is TRBJ1-2 and V is TRBV5-1, with no clear D. CDR3 length equals 13 residues. V lost 0 bases to trimming and J lost 4 bases, with 7 bases between them. CDR1 is SGHRS and CDR2 is YFSETQ in the germline V gene. Full variable domain (rest looked up from reference TRBV5-1 and TRBJ1-2): KAGVTQTPRYLIKTRGQQVTLSCSPISGHRSVSWYQQTPGQGLQFLFEYFSETQRNKGNFPGRFSGRQFSNSRSEMNVSTLELGDSALYLCASSLDFLYGYTFGSGTRLTVV.